The 20 T cell receptor beta chains given below trace back to one sample, sequenced in a study of shared clonotypes between healthy human individuals. Sequenced by immunoSEQ multiplex PCR; TCRdb stores in-frame clones only, minus some. The sample shows roughly 2.5 million clones, approximately 90% of them seen only once. Sequenced sample: naive CD4+ T cells sorted from blood. Subset reported: CD45RA+ positively selected. The receptors stem from a man in his late teens or twenties in good health.

The chain is built from TRBV27 and TRBJ2-3; possibly TRBD1 for D (6 bases). Germline CDR1 and CDR2: MNHEY and SMNVEV (reference sequence). The CDR3 totals 13 residues. V was cut by 6 bases and J by 7 bases, with 14 bases left in between. CDR3 sequence reads: CASRPTGKYTQYF. As DNA, the CDR3 is TGTGCCAGCAGACCCACAGGGAAATATACGCAGTATTTT.

A remark on this clone: The sample carries other DNA sequences with the same CDR3. This chain uses TRBV19 with TRBJ1-3; maybe TRBD1 (5 bases). Trimming shortened V by 0 bases and J by 2 bases, and 5 bases separated the two germline ends. Germline values: CDR1 LNHDA, CDR2 SQIVND (reference sequence). This CDR3 is built from 14 residues. The CDR3 nucleotides are TGTGCCAGTAGTATAGACAGGGCTGGAAACACCATATATTTT. Protein sequence: CASSIDRAGNTIYF.

V gene TRBV6-1 combines with J gene TRBJ1-1, with 9 bases lining up with TRBD1. After removal of 6 bases from V and 4 bases from J, the junction contained 6 bases not matched to a gene. The length of the CDR3 is 14 residues. Germline loops: CDR1 MNHNS, CDR2 SASEGT. CDR3 in amino acids: CASRSGQGATEAFF. For the CDR3, the DNA is TGTGCCAGCAGGTCGGGACAGGGCGCCACTGAAGCTTTCTTT.

On this clone itself: Other DNA sequences of this sample code for an identical CDR3. The rearrangement joins TRBV5-1 to TRBJ2-7; 8 bases agree with TRBD1. Germline V lookup: CDR1 SGHRS, CDR2 YFSETQ. This CDR3 contains 14 residues. Trimming took 4 bases from V and 2 from J; bases not matched to a gene: 5. Here the CDR3 DNA reads TGCGCCAGCAGCCTCTGGACAGGGCCCTACGAGCAGTACTTC. It yields the protein CASSLWTGPYEQYF.

About this clone: The identical CDR3 is also encoded by other nucleotide sequences in the sample. The rearrangement joins TRBV6-6 to TRBJ1-3, with a weak D call TRBD1 (6 bases). V was cut by 4 bases and J by 2 bases, with 9 bases left in between. This CDR3 spans 14 amino acids. In germline, CDR1 is MNHNY, CDR2 SVGAGI (reference sequence). The CDR3 coding sequence is TGTGCCAGCAGTTCCGGGACACCTGGAAACACCATATATTTT. It specifies CASSSGTPGNTIYF.

The chain links TRBV9 to TRBJ2-3; 14 bases are a match to TRBD2. V lost 4 bases, J lost 6 bases, and 4 bases stayed unmatched. CDR1 and CDR2 from the germline V gene are SGDLS and YYNGEE. This CDR3 region has 15 residues. The CDR3 DNA sequence: TGTGCCAGCAGCCCGGGGACTAGCGGGAGCGATACGCAGTATTTT. Translating it yields CASSPGTSGSDTQYF.

V and J are TRBV6-5 and TRBJ1-5; no clear D. The V gene lost 8 bases and the J gene lost 2 bases, with 10 bases spanning the gap. The CDR3 length is 13 residues. The germline V gene has CDR1 MNHEY and CDR2 SVGAGI. The CDR3 protein is CASAANRNQPQHF. In DNA, the CDR3 is TGTGCCAGCGCTGCCAACCGCAATCAGCCCCAGCATTTT.

Only a few counts were recorded for this clone. The V and J genes are TRBV6-6 and TRBJ1-2; TRBD1 matches 7 bases. V trimming: 6 bases; J trimming: 3 bases; junction bases outside the gene matches: 4. The CDR3 is made up of 13 amino acids. Germline V gives CDR1 MNHNY, CDR2 SVGAGI (reference sequence). The CDR3 sequence: CASRTGTDYGYTF. CDR3 DNA sequence: TGTGCCAGCAGAACCGGGACAGACTATGGCTACACCTTC.

The chain uses TRBV14 and TRBJ2-3; 8 bases map to TRBD2. In germline, CDR1 is SGHDN, CDR2 FVKESK. Losses at the gene ends were 0 bases for V and 2 bases for J; bases not matched to a gene: 7. The CDR3 length is 17 residues. CDR3 nucleotide sequence: TGTGCCAGCAGCCAAGATGGCCCGGGAGGGCCCACAGATACGCAGTATTTT. Encoded protein: CASSQDGPGGPTDTQYF.

The chain has TRBV7-2 and TRBJ1-1; TRBD1 agrees at 8 bases. CDR3 size: 15 residues. V was pared by 5 bases and J by 0 bases, with 5 bases of the junction left unmatched. CDR1 is SGHTA and CDR2 is FQGNSA in the germline V gene. The CDR3 DNA sequence: TGTGCCAGCAGCCCCGGACAGGGAATGAACACTGAAGCTTTCTTT. Its translation is CASSPGQGMNTEAFF.

The chain recombines TRBV10-3 with TRBJ2-1; 7 bases line up with TRBD1. Germline lookup yields CDR1 ENHRY and CDR2 SYGVKD. The CDR3 sequence is 16 residues long. The J segment lost 9 bases and the V segment lost 7 bases, leaving 18 bases of the junction unmatched. CDR3 sequence reads: CAITSLRSTGKSEQFF. In DNA form, the CDR3 reads TGTGCCATCACCTCCCTCCGTTCGACAGGGAAGAGTGAGCAGTTCTTC.

The chain links TRBV5-6 to TRBJ2-2; TRBD2 is a possible D gene (5 bases). Germline V gene lookup returns CDR1 SGHDT and CDR2 YYEEEE. The CDR3 sequence is 16 residues long. The V end lost 1 base, the J end lost 5 bases, and 15 bases lay between the germline ends. The CDR3 region is CASSLSFLRETGELFF. In DNA, the CDR3 is TGTGCCAGCAGCTTGAGTTTTTTGAGGGAGACCGGGGAGCTGTTTTTT.

This chain links TRBV19 with TRBJ1-5, with 10 bases lining up with TRBD1. This CDR3 has 14 residues. The J segment lost 6 bases and the V segment lost 8 bases, leaving 7 bases of the junction unmatched. Germline CDR1 reads LNHDA; CDR2 reads SQIVND (reference sequence). CDR3 nucleotides: TGTGCCAGTCGGGACAGGGGCGGTAGTCAGCCCCAGCATTTT. Translated, it gives CASRDRGGSQPQHF.

The V call is TRBV30, the J call TRBJ1-1; the D gene is possibly TRBD1 (5 bases). CDR1 GTSNPN and CDR2 SVGIG come from the germline V gene (reference sequence). The CDR3 is made up of 13 amino acids. With 5 bases removed from V and 0 bases from J, the gap between germline ends came to 10 bases. The CDR3 nucleotides read TGTGCCTGGGCGAGACAGCTGAACACTGAAGCTTTCTTT. This translates into CAWARQLNTEAFF.

This chain connects TRBV18 to TRBJ1-1; maybe TRBD1 (5 bases). CDR1 is KGHSH and CDR2 is LQKENI in the germline V gene. This CDR3 comprises 15 residues. V dropped 3 bases and J dropped 5 bases, with 16 bases sitting between them. The DNA of the CDR3 is TGTGCCAGCTCACCCTCCCAGGGTAGAGCTACTGAAGCTTTCTTT. Its protein is CASSPSQGRATEAFF.

The gene calls are TRBV2 and TRBJ1-5; D is undetermined. V lost 4 bases and J lost 4, with 8 bases in between. The germline CDR1 and CDR2 sequences are SNHLY and FYNNEI. This CDR3 is built from 13 residues. The CDR3 sequence is CASSGRENQPQHF. Written as DNA, the CDR3 is TGTGCCAGCAGTGGACGGGAAAATCAGCCCCAGCATTTT.

J is TRBJ2-5 and V is TRBV10-3; TRBD2 is a possible D gene (6 bases). The CDR3 is 12 residues long. In germline, CDR1 is ENHRY, CDR2 SYGVKD. V was cut by 4 bases and J by 11 bases, with 14 bases left in between. CDR3 sequence (DNA): TGTGCCATCAGTGTGGATTCGGGGGTACAGTACTTC. Translated: CAISVDSGVQYF.

The chain links TRBV11-2 to TRBJ2-5; the D gene could be TRBD1 or TRBD2 (5 bases each). V lost 10 bases and J 1 base, leaving 13 bases between the germline ends. The CDR3 covers 13 residues. Germline V gene data show CDR1 as SGHAT and CDR2 as FQNNGV. The CDR3 DNA reads as TGTGCCACCACTCTGGGGGTCCAAGAGACCCAGTACTTC. Translating gives CATTLGVQETQYF.

This chain links TRBV30 with TRBJ2-7, with D uncertain. V lost 1 base and J lost 3, with 7 bases in between. Germline CDR1 is GTSNPN and CDR2 is SVGIG (reference sequence). CDR3 length: 12 residues. This CDR3 is CAWSAGFYEQYF. In DNA, the CDR3 is TGTGCCTGGAGTGCCGGGTTCTACGAGCAGTACTTC. The whole variable domain, filled in from reference TRBV30 and TRBJ2-7, reads SQTIHQWPATLVQPVGSPLSLECTVEGTSNPNLYWYRQAAGRGLQLLFYSVGIGQISSEVPQNLSASRPQDRQFILSSKKLLLSDSGFYLCAWSAGFYEQYFGPGTRLTVT.

The chain links TRBV6-6 to TRBJ2-5; tentatively, D is TRBD1 (6 bases). Germline loops: CDR1 MNHNY, CDR2 SVGAGI (reference sequence). With 2 bases removed from V and 5 bases from J, the gap between germline ends came to 12 bases. This CDR3 spans 14 amino acids. CDR3 sequence reads: CASSYGRGRETQYF. The CDR3, as DNA: TGTGCCAGCAGTTACGGCAGGGGACGGGAGACCCAGTACTTC.